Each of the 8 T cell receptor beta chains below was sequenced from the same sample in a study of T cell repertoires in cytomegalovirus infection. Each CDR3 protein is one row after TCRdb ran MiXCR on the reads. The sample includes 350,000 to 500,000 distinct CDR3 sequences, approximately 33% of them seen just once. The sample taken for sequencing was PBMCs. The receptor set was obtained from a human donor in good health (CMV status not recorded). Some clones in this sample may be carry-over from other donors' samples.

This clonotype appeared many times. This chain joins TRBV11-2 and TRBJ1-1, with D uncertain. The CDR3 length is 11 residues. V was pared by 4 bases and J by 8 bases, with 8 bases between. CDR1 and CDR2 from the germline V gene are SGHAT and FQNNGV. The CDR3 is CASSSGPEAFF. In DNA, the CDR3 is TGTGCCAGCAGCTCAGGACCCGAAGCTTTCTTT.

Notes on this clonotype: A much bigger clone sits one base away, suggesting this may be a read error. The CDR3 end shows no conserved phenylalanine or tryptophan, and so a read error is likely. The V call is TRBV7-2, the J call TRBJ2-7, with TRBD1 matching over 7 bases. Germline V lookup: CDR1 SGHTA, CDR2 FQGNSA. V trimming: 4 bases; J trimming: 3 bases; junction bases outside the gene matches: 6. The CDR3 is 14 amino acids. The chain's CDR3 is CASSYRGEGYEQYL. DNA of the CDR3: TGTGCCAGCAGCTACAGGGGAGAGGGCTACGAGCAGTACTTA.

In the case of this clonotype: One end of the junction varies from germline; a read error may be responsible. The CDR3 region is CASIMLPAAEAFF. CDR3 in DNA: TGCGCCAGTATTATGCTGCCCGCGGCTGAGGCTTTCTTT. The chain uses TRBV19 and TRBJ1-1; D remains unclear. CDR1 LNHDA and CDR2 SQIVND come from the germline V gene (reference sequence). The CDR3 sequence is 13 residues long.

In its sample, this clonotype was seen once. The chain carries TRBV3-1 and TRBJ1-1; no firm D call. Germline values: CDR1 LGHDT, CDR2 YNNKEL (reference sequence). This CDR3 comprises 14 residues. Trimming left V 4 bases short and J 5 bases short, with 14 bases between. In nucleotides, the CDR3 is TGTGCCAGCAGCCTCGGGAAACCCGAGACTGAAGCTTTCTTT. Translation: CASSLGKPETEAFF.

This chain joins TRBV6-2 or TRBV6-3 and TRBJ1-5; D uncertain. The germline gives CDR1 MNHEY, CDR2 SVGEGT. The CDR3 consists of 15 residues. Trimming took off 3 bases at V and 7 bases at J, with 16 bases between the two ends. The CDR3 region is CASSYAGSSGQPQHF. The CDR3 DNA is TGTGCCAGCAGTTATGCGGGATCGTCGGGACAGCCCCAGCATTTT.

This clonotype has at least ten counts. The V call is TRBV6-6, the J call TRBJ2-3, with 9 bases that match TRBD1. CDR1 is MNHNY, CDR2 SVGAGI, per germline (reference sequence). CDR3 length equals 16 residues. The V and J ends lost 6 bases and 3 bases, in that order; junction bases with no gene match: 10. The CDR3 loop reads CASSMRRTGVTDTQYF. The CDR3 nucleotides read TGTGCCAGCAGCATGAGACGGACAGGGGTTACAGATACGCAGTATTTT.

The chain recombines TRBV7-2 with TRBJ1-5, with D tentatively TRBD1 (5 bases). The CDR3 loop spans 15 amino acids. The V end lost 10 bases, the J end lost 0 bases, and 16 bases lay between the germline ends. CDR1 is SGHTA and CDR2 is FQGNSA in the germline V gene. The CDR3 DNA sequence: TGTGCCATCAGAATTGACAGTTATAGCAATCAGCCCCAGCATTTT. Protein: CAIRIDSYSNQPQHF.

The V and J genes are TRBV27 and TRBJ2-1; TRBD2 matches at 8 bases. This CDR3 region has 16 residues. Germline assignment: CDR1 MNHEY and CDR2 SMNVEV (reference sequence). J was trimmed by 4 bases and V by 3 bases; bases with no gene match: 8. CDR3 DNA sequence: TGTGCCAGCAGTTTCGGGGGGGCGTTCCTATACAATGAGCAGTTCTTC. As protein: CASSFGGAFLYNEQFF.